This T cell receptor beta chain stems from a study of shared clonotypes between healthy human individuals. In germline, CDR1 is MDHEN, CDR2 SYDVKM. Losses at the gene ends were 4 bases for V and 5 bases for J; bases not matched to a gene: 11. This CDR3 has 16 amino acids. Study results and caveats: Owing to a small donor count, the genetic and exposure-history diversity represented was limited. Incompleteness in sorted-subset sequencing, despite large depth, was shown by rarefaction. Across subsets, estimated richness was generally greater for naive than for memory populations.

This clone was observed a single time. Its antigen is not known. Profiling relied on immunoSEQ multiplex PCR, and the TCRdb table lists in-frame clones only, not all of them. The sample consists of nearly 600,000 clones, about 95% of them appearing once. Selected positively for CCR7 and CD45RO-negative, naive CD8 cells excluded terminally differentiated effector memory CD45RA+ cells. The specimen was naive CD8+ T cells sorted from blood. The V gene is TRBV28, the J gene TRBJ2-1; the match to TRBD2 covers 7 bases. This TCR came from a woman aged 25 to 39 in good health. CDR3 residues: CASSSFILAVNNEQFF. The CDR3 DNA is TGTGCCAGCAGTTCGTTCATTCTAGCGGTCAACAATGAGCAGTTCTTC.